The 29 T cell receptor beta chains below come from one sample, sequenced in a study of shared clonotypes between healthy human individuals. Produced via immunoSEQ multiplex PCR; TCRdb's table is partial and in-frame only. This table holds 2 million to 2.5 million clones, 95% found once. Material: naive CD4+ T cells sorted from blood. Subset described: CD45RA+ positively selected. Receptor source: a man younger than 35 in good health.

J is TRBJ2-5 and V is TRBV21-1; TRBD1, the table's D call, was not compared with the DNA. TRBV21-1 is given as a pseudogene. The length of the CDR3 is 14 residues. CDR3 region: CASYNIDRQETQYF. The CDR3 coding sequence is TGTGCCAGCTATAATATCGACAGGCAAGAGACCCAGTACTTC.

In the case of this clone: Other DNA sequences of this sample code for an identical CDR3. The gene calls are TRBV4-1 and TRBJ1-1; 10 bases match TRBD1. Trimming took 0 bases from V and 3 from J; bases not matched to a gene: 4. Per germline, CDR1 MGHRA and CDR2 YSYEKL. This CDR3 has 16 residues. The CDR3 here is CASSQDPGQGYTEAFF. Here the CDR3 DNA reads TGCGCCAGCAGCCAAGATCCGGGACAGGGGTACACTGAAGCTTTCTTT.

The chain uses TRBV4-3 and TRBJ2-7; 10 bases are shared with TRBD2. V lost 4 bases, J lost 4 bases, and 4 bases stayed unmatched. Germline V gene lookup returns CDR1 LGHNA and CDR2 YSLEER. This CDR3 spans 14 amino acids. Here the CDR3 DNA reads TGCGCCAGCAGCCGAACGACTAGCGGGTACGAGCAGTACTTC. Its translation: CASSRTTSGYEQYF.

This clone was counted once. V usage is TRBV5-1 and J usage is TRBJ1-6, with 8 bases identical to TRBD1. The CDR3 has 16 residues. Germline CDR1 and CDR2: SGHRS and YFSETQ. Unmatched junction bases numbered 7, after V lost 2 bases and J lost 6 bases. The CDR3 sequence is CASSFAGQGGNSPLHF. CDR3 nucleotides: TGCGCCAGCAGCTTTGCCGGACAGGGTGGTAATTCACCCCTCCACTTT.

This chain uses TRBV18 with TRBJ1-1, with D unclear. CDR3 size: 16 residues. V shed 0 bases and J shed 2 bases, with 13 bases lying between them. Germline V lookup: CDR1 KGHSH, CDR2 LQKENI. CDR3 in DNA: TGTGCCAGCTCACCACCTTCCGTTTCCCCAAACACTGAAGCTTTCTTT. Amino acids: CASSPPSVSPNTEAFF.

The V call is TRBV29-1, the J call TRBJ1-2; TRBD1 matches 7 bases. V was pared by 3 bases and J by 5 bases, with 9 bases of the junction left unmatched. The CDR3 consists of 14 residues. Germline CDR1 SQVTM, CDR2 ANQGSEA. DNA of the CDR3: TGCAGCGTTGATGGAGGGGGCAAGGGATATGGCTACACCTTC. It codes for CSVDGGGKGYGYTF.

This CDR3 is CASTLAADPNQPQHF. The CDR3 bases are TGTGCCAGCACCTTAGCGGCAGATCCCAATCAGCCCCAGCATTTT. The chain uses TRBV6-1 and TRBJ1-5; D not certain. Germline V gene lookup returns CDR1 MNHNS and CDR2 SASEGT. V gave up 7 bases and J gave up 3 bases, with 16 bases separating them. CDR3 length: 15 amino acids.

This chain links TRBV7-2 with TRBJ2-7; TRBD2 matches 9 bases. Trimming removed 4 bases from V and 9 bases from J; junction bases left unmatched: 13. Germline V gene data show CDR1 as SGHTA and CDR2 as FQGNSA. This CDR3 has 15 amino acids. The CDR3 DNA reads TGTGCCAGCAGCTCAGATAGCGGGAGCCCGACCGTGCAGTACTTC. Translation gives CASSSDSGSPTVQYF.

This chain connects TRBV9 to TRBJ2-1; the match to TRBD2 covers 11 bases. The CDR3 contains 17 residues. The germline V gene has CDR1 SGDLS and CDR2 YYNGEE. V lost 0 bases and J lost 7; bases outside the gene matches: 9. Here the CDR3 DNA reads TGTGCCAGCAGCGTAGCGGGAACGGTAGCGGGAGGGAATGAGCAGTTCTTC. Its translation is CASSVAGTVAGGNEQFF.

The J gene is TRBJ1-1, the V gene TRBV10-3; maybe TRBD1 (6 bases). Per germline, CDR1 ENHRY and CDR2 SYGVKD. The V and J ends lost 4 bases and 2 bases respectively, with 14 bases between them. The CDR3 totals 15 residues. In DNA, the CDR3 is TGTGCCATCAGTGTTGACAGGACTTCAAACACTGAAGCTTTCTTT. Translating gives CAISVDRTSNTEAFF.

The V call is TRBV5-3, the J call TRBJ1-2; D is unclear. TRBV5-3 is assigned to the ORF class and has an uncertain function. The ends were cut back, 3 bases at V and 6 bases at J, with 12 bases in the middle. This CDR3 spans 13 amino acids. The CDR3: CARSSVGGNGYTF. The CDR3 DNA is TGTGCCAGAAGCTCCGTGGGCGGGAATGGCTACACCTTC.

The rearrangement links TRBV30 to TRBJ2-1; D gene unclear. V was clipped by 2 bases and J by 6 bases, with 11 bases between them. The CDR3 is made up of 13 amino acids. CDR1 and CDR2 (germline): GTSNPN, SVGIG (reference sequence). CDR3: CAWSSYGANEQFF. CDR3 DNA: TGTGCCTGGAGTAGTTACGGCGCCAATGAGCAGTTCTTC.

The gene calls are TRBV7-9 and TRBJ2-2; D is undetermined. Germline-derived CDR1 and CDR2 are SEHNR and FQNEAQ (reference sequence). The CDR3 totals 13 residues. Trimming took 5 bases from V and 1 from J, leaving 5 bases between them. DNA for the CDR3: TGTGCCAGCAGCCTGAAGAACACCGGGGAGCTGTTTTTT. Its translation is CASSLKNTGELFF.

The CDR3 spells CAWSATTGIAGGYTF. CDR3 sequence (DNA): TGTGCCTGGAGTGCCACCACAGGGATAGCGGGTGGCTACACCTTC. The chain uses TRBV30 and TRBJ1-2; possibly TRBD1 for D (6 bases). The CDR3 length is 15 residues. V was trimmed by 1 base and J by 7 bases, leaving 19 bases between them. Germline V CDR1 and CDR2: GTSNPN, SVGIG (reference sequence).

About this clone itself: The sample has other DNA sequences that encode this CDR3 too. V usage is TRBV30 and J usage is TRBJ2-7; the D gene is possibly TRBD2 (5 bases). V was pared by 0 bases and J by 6 bases, with 6 bases between. This CDR3 region has 11 residues. Per the germline V gene, CDR1 is GTSNPN and CDR2 is SVGIG (reference sequence). The CDR3 loop is CAWSVGGEQYF. The CDR3 DNA is TGTGCCTGGAGTGTAGGAGGCGAGCAGTACTTC.

Note on this clone: The limits of the CDR3 on the DNA are not certain, so only TCRdb's listed CDR3 is given. V and J are TRBV27 and TRBJ1-1. Per the germline V gene, CDR1 is MNHEY and CDR2 is SMNVEV (reference sequence). The CDR3 is 16 residues long, counting both termini. The CDR3 loop is CASKKFGNGGGPEAFF.

The chain recombines TRBV6-6 with TRBJ1-3; the D gene is possibly TRBD1 (5 bases). The V end was cut by 6 bases, the J end by 0 bases, with 15 bases between. The CDR3 is 16 amino acids. Germline V lookup: CDR1 MNHNY, CDR2 SVGAGI (reference sequence). CDR3 coding DNA: TGTGCCAGCAGATCCACCGACGGGACCTCTGGAAACACCATATATTTT. Translated, it gives CASRSTDGTSGNTIYF.

This clone occurred a few times. The rearrangement links TRBV5-1 to TRBJ2-1, with D unresolved. The CDR3 runs 16 residues. In germline, CDR1 is SGHRS, CDR2 YFSETQ. Trimming removed 0 bases from V and 7 bases from J, with 17 bases in between. The CDR3 coding sequence is TGCGCCAGCAGCTTGGGGTCTGCTGGCTTTCGTAATGAGCAGTTCTTC. It yields the protein CASSLGSAGFRNEQFF.

V usage is TRBV18 and J usage is TRBJ2-5; TRBD2 aligns across 8 bases. This CDR3 contains 15 residues. Losses at the gene ends were 3 bases for V and 0 bases for J; bases not matched to a gene: 3. Germline CDR1 and CDR2: KGHSH and LQKENI. Written as DNA, the CDR3 is TGTGCCAGCTCACCGCGGGGGGACTACCAAGAGACCCAGTACTTC. It encodes CASSPRGDYQETQYF.

This sequence joins TRBV5-1 and TRBJ1-4, with TRBD1 matching over 7 bases. With 5 bases clipped from V and 2 bases from J, the junction kept 6 bases outside the gene matches. Looked up from germline, CDR1 is SGHRS and CDR2 is YFSETQ. The CDR3 length is 15 residues. DNA of the CDR3: TGCGCCAGCAGGTTGACAGGGCAGACTAATGAAAAACTGTTTTTT. Encoded protein: CASRLTGQTNEKLFF.

A single count supports this clone. In the same sample, other DNA sequences code for this CDR3. The chain is built from TRBV5-1 and TRBJ1-4; 9 bases are a match to TRBD1. CDR3 length equals 14 residues. With 4 bases clipped from V and 5 bases from J, the junction kept 3 bases outside the gene matches. Looked up from germline, CDR1 is SGHRS and CDR2 is YFSETQ. CDR3 bases: TGCGCCAGCAGCCCAGGACAGGGGAATGAAAAACTGTTTTTT. Translated, it gives CASSPGQGNEKLFF. The whole variable domain, filled in from reference TRBV5-1 and TRBJ1-4, reads KAGVTQTPRYLIKTRGQQVTLSCSPISGHRSVSWYQQTPGQGLQFLFEYFSETQRNKGNFPGRFSGRQFSNSRSEMNVSTLELGDSALYLCASSPGQGNEKLFFGSGTQLSVL.

The CDR3: CAWSVLPGEMGLPLHF. CDR3 DNA: TGTGCCTGGAGTGTACTACCGGGGGAGATGGGGTTACCCCTCCACTTT. The chain has TRBV30 and TRBJ1-6; D is possibly TRBD1 (5 bases). The V and J ends lost 0 bases and 12 bases respectively, with 21 bases between them. The V gene's germline CDR1 is GTSNPN and CDR2 SVGIG (reference sequence). The CDR3 spans 16 residues.

The genes are TRBV7-3 and TRBJ1-1, with D perhaps TRBD1 (6 bases). CDR3 length equals 13 residues. The germline V and J ends were trimmed by 1 base and 10 bases, with 13 bases remaining between them. CDR1 is SGHTA, CDR2 FQGTGA, per germline. As DNA, the CDR3 is TGTGCCAGCAGCTTAATGGGGGGCAGAAGAGCTTTCTTT. It yields the protein CASSLMGGRRAFF.

There are a few counts of this clone. The sample has other DNA sequences that encode this CDR3 too. CDR3 nucleotide sequence: TGTGCCAGCAGCGCCCAAGAGACCCAGTACTTC. Translation: CASSAQETQYF. V usage is TRBV5-4 and J usage is TRBJ2-5; D remains unclear. The CDR3 runs to 11 residues. Trimming left V 4 bases short and J 1 base short, with 2 bases between. In germline, CDR1 is SGHNT, CDR2 YYREEE (reference sequence).

This clone was found once. The genes are TRBV28 and TRBJ2-7, with 8 bases fitting TRBD1. Germline CDR1 reads MDHEN; CDR2 reads SYDVKM. This CDR3 has 12 amino acids. J was trimmed by 5 bases and V by 5 bases; bases with no gene match: 2. CDR3 loop: CASSTTGDEQYF. CDR3 DNA sequence: TGTGCCAGCAGTACGACAGGGGACGAGCAGTACTTC.

The chain combines TRBV13 with TRBJ2-5; the D is unclear. CDR1 and CDR2 (germline): PRHDT, FYEKMQ (reference sequence). The CDR3 extends over 12 amino acids. Trimming cost V 0 bases and J 4 bases, with 3 bases left between them. The CDR3 sequence is CASSLGRETQYF. CDR3 DNA: TGTGCCAGCAGCTTAGGGCGAGAGACCCAGTACTTC.

V and J are TRBV29-1 and TRBJ1-1; D gene ambiguous. The CDR3 contains 15 residues. Germline CDR1 SQVTM, CDR2 ANQGSEA. Trimming stripped 3 bases from V and 1 base from J, with 15 bases between. The CDR3 spells CSVDDPLRGNTEAFF. CDR3 nucleotides: TGCAGCGTTGATGACCCACTTAGAGGGAACACTGAAGCTTTCTTT.

The chain is built from TRBV18 and TRBJ1-1, with no clear D. CDR3 length: 14 residues. Germline V CDR1 and CDR2: KGHSH, LQKENI. Trimming removed 3 bases at V and 4 bases at J, with 12 bases between. CDR3 in amino acids: CASSPVNRGTEAFF. CDR3 bases: TGTGCCAGCTCACCGGTCAATCGGGGCACTGAAGCTTTCTTT.

This clone was seen a handful of times. The chain employs TRBV7-2 and TRBJ2-7, with 10 nucleotides matching TRBD2. Trimming removed 5 bases from V and 2 bases from J; junction bases left unmatched: 3. The CDR3 is 14 residues long. The germline CDR1 and CDR2 sequences are SGHTA and FQGNSA. In DNA, the CDR3 is TGTGCCAGCAGCCCAGGGACTAGCGCCTACGAGCAGTACTTC. Residues: CASSPGTSAYEQYF.